This T cell receptor (beta chain) came from a study of blood T cell repertoires in COVID-19. About the research overall: Acute and convalescent COVID-19 samples came from the United States, Italy and Spain.

Per the original methods: Nucleated cell number was recorded as an estimate derived from reference gene primer amplification. Clones were sequenced by immunoSEQ multiplex PCR, and TCRdb holds only the in-frame ones, with some missing. Clone size and V and J calls were adopted from that table, with D and trimming inferred from the DNA. The table has roughly 190,000 clones, 75% to 85% seen once. Per the germline V gene, CDR1 is SGHVS and CDR2 is FQNEAQ. The CDR3 has 17 amino acids. V shed 5 bases and J 0 bases; nucleotides not matched to a gene: 11. One Seattle source followed patients from active infection through their disease course.

The sequence was obtained from a woman in her forties with COVID-19, enrolled during active disease. The sequenced material came from peripheral blood. The chain recombines TRBV7-8 with TRBJ2-3; TRBD1 agrees at 7 bases. The CDR3 spells CASSNFGTDPSTDTQYF. In nucleotides, the CDR3 is TGTGCCAGCAGCAATTTCGGGACAGACCCTAGCACAGATACGCAGTATTTT.